The 17 T cell receptor beta chains listed next were all sequenced from one sample in a study of CD8+ T cells in alopecia areata. Specified treatment: oral pan-JAK inhibitor, 5-10 mg twice daily. Extracted RNA was reverse transcribed into cDNA, the sequencing template. Only in-frame clones appear in the TCRdb table, and some are missing; sequencing was by immunoSEQ multiplex PCR. This table has about 210,000 clones, approximately 65% appearing once. The sample was CD4+ T cells sorted from blood, taken at week 44, from a patient treated with tofacitinib. The receptors were gathered from a human donor with alopecia areata.

V gene TRBV5-6 combines with J gene TRBJ2-7, with 8 bases matching TRBD2. V was clipped by 4 bases and J by 0 bases; unmatched bases: 9. CDR1 and CDR2 (germline): SGHDT, YYEEEE. The CDR3 loop spans 16 amino acids. CDR3 region: CASSTRQRGSSYEQYF. The CDR3 DNA sequence: TGTGCCAGCAGCACCCGACAGCGGGGGAGCTCCTACGAGCAGTACTTC.

The chain joins TRBV6-6 to TRBJ2-7; D uncertain. Trimming removed 8 bases at V and 3 bases at J, with 11 bases between. The CDR3 runs to 12 residues. Germline assignment: CDR1 MNHNY and CDR2 SVGAGI (reference sequence). The CDR3 coding sequence is TGTGCCAGCGAGAACTCCTTCTACGAGCAGTACTTC. Translation: CASENSFYEQYF.

The chain joins TRBV7-2 to TRBJ1-4; D call uncertain. The CDR3 contains 13 residues. Germline loops: CDR1 SGHTA, CDR2 FQGNSA. V was clipped by 6 bases and J by 5 bases, with 10 bases between them. This CDR3 reads CASSGLLNEKLFF. CDR3 in DNA: TGTGCCAGCAGTGGACTGCTCAATGAAAAACTGTTTTTT.

The genes are TRBV27 and TRBJ2-7; D is unresolved. Trimming removed 2 bases at V and 8 bases at J, with 13 bases between. This CDR3 spans 13 amino acids. CDR1 is MNHEY, CDR2 SMNVEV, per germline (reference sequence). CDR3 bases: TGTGCCAGCAGTTTACTAACAGAACCCAAGCAGTACTTC. It is translated as CASSLLTEPKQYF.

The V call is TRBV2, the J call TRBJ2-7; D ambiguous. Germline loops: CDR1 SNHLY, CDR2 FYNNEI. V lost 1 base and J lost 3, with 1 base in between. The CDR3 contains 11 residues. CDR3 sequence reads: CASSEGYEQYF. The DNA for the CDR3 is TGTGCCAGCAGTGAAGGCTACGAGCAGTACTTC.

The chain uses TRBV10-3 and TRBJ2-7; D gene unclear. CDR1 is ENHRY, CDR2 SYGVKD, per germline. This CDR3 is built from 12 residues. V lost 4 bases, J lost 3 bases, and 7 bases lay in between. The CDR3 DNA reads as TGTGCCATCAGTGGTCTCAGCTACGAGCAGTACTTC. Translated, it gives CAISGLSYEQYF.

CDR3 amino acids: CASSPGRRGTDTQYF. The CDR3 DNA sequence: TGTGCCAGCAGCCCCGGCAGGCGGGGCACAGATACGCAGTATTTT. The chain combines TRBV11-2 with TRBJ2-3; TRBD2 is a possible D gene (5 bases). The V gene lost 5 bases and the J gene lost 1 base, with 13 bases spanning the gap. The CDR3 sequence is 15 residues long. Germline V gene data show CDR1 as SGHAT and CDR2 as FQNNGV.

CDR3 loop: CASRTTGGNTEAFF. In DNA, the CDR3 is TGTGCCAGCAGAACGACAGGCGGGAACACTGAAGCTTTCTTT. The rearrangement joins TRBV28 to TRBJ1-1; D may be TRBD1 (6 bases). The germline V gene has CDR1 MDHEN and CDR2 SYDVKM. V was cut by 6 bases and J by 1 base, with 12 bases left in between. The CDR3 runs to 14 residues.

This clone was observed a handful of times. The chain carries TRBV5-1 and TRBJ1-4, with D unclear. Trimming shortened V by 1 base and J by 5 bases, and 15 bases separated the two germline ends. The germline gives CDR1 SGHRS, CDR2 YFSETQ. This CDR3 has 16 amino acids. CDR3 sequence: CASSLNAGSMNEKLFF. The CDR3 coding sequence is TGCGCCAGCAGCTTGAATGCGGGGAGCATGAATGAAAAACTGTTTTTT.

The table lists this clone with a few counts. The sample carries other DNA sequences with the same CDR3. V is TRBV29-1 and J is TRBJ1-1; D ambiguous. CDR1 is SQVTM and CDR2 is ANQGSEA in the germline V gene. The ends were cut back, 2 bases at V and 0 bases at J, with 7 bases in the middle. The CDR3 sequence is 13 residues long. DNA for the CDR3: TGCAGCGTTGAAAGGCGGCTGAACACTGAAGCTTTCTTT. This codes for CSVERRLNTEAFF.

The rearrangement uses TRBV6-5 and TRBJ1-1; D unresolved. Germline CDR1 MNHEY, CDR2 SVGAGI. The length of the CDR3 is 12 residues. Trimming shortened V by 6 bases and J by 2 bases, and 7 bases separated the two germline ends. CDR3 DNA sequence: TGTGCCAGCAGGACAAGTAACACTGAAGCTTTCTTT. This translates into CASRTSNTEAFF.

The chain uses TRBV4-3 and TRBJ2-1; D may be TRBD2 (6 bases). With 0 bases removed from V and 9 bases from J, the gap between germline ends came to 15 bases. Per the germline V gene, CDR1 is LGHNA and CDR2 is YSLEER. The CDR3 is 15 residues long. CDR3 amino acids: CASSQDGDSWGEQFF. The CDR3, as DNA: TGCGCCAGCAGCCAAGATGGGGACTCCTGGGGTGAGCAGTTCTTC.

In this sample, this clone turned up a few times. V and J are TRBV29-1 and TRBJ1-2, with D uncertain. Germline V lookup: CDR1 SQVTM, CDR2 ANQGSEA. The CDR3 runs to 12 residues. The V and J ends lost 5 bases and 2 bases respectively, with 9 bases between them. In DNA, the CDR3 is TGCAGCGTTAGTGAGAACAACTATGGCTACACCTTC. Translation gives CSVSENNYGYTF.

The chain carries TRBV5-6 and TRBJ2-1; the match to TRBD2 covers 8 bases. CDR1 and CDR2 from the germline V gene are SGHDT and YYEEEE. V lost 1 base, J lost 8 bases, and 11 bases stayed unmatched. The CDR3 length is 16 residues. CDR3 in amino acids: CASSLFTAGGLHEQFF. The CDR3 coding sequence is TGTGCCAGCAGCTTGTTTACGGCGGGGGGACTCCATGAGCAGTTCTTC.

The rearrangement joins TRBV27 to TRBJ1-4; possible D gene TRBD1, 6 bases. The V end was cut by 3 bases, the J end by 6 bases, with 14 bases between. The germline V gene has CDR1 MNHEY and CDR2 SMNVEV (reference sequence). The CDR3 is 15 amino acids. CDR3 DNA sequence: TGTGCCAGCAGTTTCAGTGGGGGGCGCGATGAAAAACTGTTTTTT. This translates into CASSFSGGRDEKLFF. Filled out from reference TRBV27 and TRBJ1-4, the complete variable domain reads EAQVTQNPRYLITVTGKKLTVTCSQNMNHEYMSWYRQDPGLGLRQIYYSMNVEVTDKGDVPEGYKVSRKEKRNFPLILESPSPNQTSLYFCASSFSGGRDEKLFFGSGTQLSVL.

This chain links TRBV23-1 with TRBJ2-1; D gene ambiguous. TRBV23-1 is treated as an ORF (open reading frame) with a function not yet certain. The CDR3 is made up of 10 amino acids. Trimming cost V 8 bases and J 8 bases, with 7 bases left between them. The CDR3: CASDGYEQFF. Here the CDR3 DNA reads TGCGCCAGCGATGGGTATGAGCAGTTCTTC.

This clone showed up just a few times. The CDR3 nucleotides read TGCGCCAGCAGGAGAGCTAGCGGTCAAGAGACCCAGTACTTC. It translates to CASRRASGQETQYF. This chain joins TRBV5-1 and TRBJ2-5; 7 nucleotides align to TRBD2. This CDR3 has 14 residues. In germline, CDR1 is SGHRS, CDR2 YFSETQ. With V trimmed by 5 bases and J by 2 bases, 6 bases remained unmatched.